This T cell receptor (beta chain) came from a study of blood T cell repertoires in COVID-19. Study-level information: The United States, Italy and Spain were the sources of the acute and convalescent COVID-19 samples. PBMCs, B-cell-depleted T cells, or T cells provided the cDNA or gDNA that made up the material.

Study processing details: Amplification of reference gene primers provided the estimated nucleated cell counts. Clones were sequenced by immunoSEQ multiplex PCR, and TCRdb holds only the in-frame ones, with some missing. The DNA was the basis for D and trimming; V, J and clone size are from that table. The table lists approximately 140,000 clones, around 86% of them singletons. CDR3 length equals 13 residues. Trimming took 5 bases from V and 10 from J; bases not matched to a gene: 7. The germline V gene has CDR1 SGHTA and CDR2 FQGNSA. This receptor was identified in an elderly man with acute or convalescent COVID-19. The gene calls are TRBV7-2 and TRBJ1-1; 10 bases are a match to TRBD1. The specimen sequenced was peripheral blood. The chain's CDR3 is CASSLTGGVAAFF. The CDR3 DNA reads TGTGCCAGCAGCCTGACAGGGGGCGTCGCAGCTTTCTTT.